This TCR beta chain came from a study of Ad26.COV2.S vaccination and SARS-CoV-2 variants. Looked up from germline, CDR1 is SGHDT and CDR2 is YYEEEE. The CDR3 has 13 residues. The V segment lost 0 bases and the J segment 8 bases; nucleotides outside the gene matches: 2. Clones were sequenced by immunoSEQ multiplex PCR, and TCRdb holds only the in-frame ones, with some missing. The repertoire holds about 400,000 clones, with roughly four fifths as singletons. Study-level findings and limits: The authors reported substantial breadth in spike-specific CD8+ and CD4+ T cell responses after vaccination. It was found that vaccine and placebo recipients had similar non-spike TCR breadth.

This clone was picked up one time. The antigen is undetermined. The same CDR3 also results from other DNA sequences found in this sample. Stated treatment: about 20 received Ad26.COV2.S at low or high dose, single or two shots; a few received placebo; per-sample allocation not given. Specimens were obtained on day 63 following the first vaccine or placebo injection. Ad26 vector vaccine expressed Wuhan-strain SARS-CoV-2 spike. The sequencing here drew on peripheral blood, taken in a trial of Ad26.COV2.S vaccine versus placebo. The V and J genes are TRBV5-6 and TRBJ1-2; TRBD1 agrees at 9 bases. This TCR derives from a person between 18 and 65 years old who received the Ad26.COV2.S COVID-19 vaccine or a placebo. The CDR3 loop is CASSLAGTGGYTF. The CDR3 nucleotides are TGTGCCAGCAGCTTGGCCGGGACAGGGGGCTACACCTTC.